Described below is a single TCR beta chain sequence and its context. Its antigen specificity is not known. Per-base quality was not reported, and no clone a single base away is much larger than it. Libraries came from the immunoSEQ multiplex PCR assay. For the multiplex PCR, a mixture combining 60 forward primers for TCR Vbeta segments and 13 reverse primers for TCR Jbeta segments was used. The CDR3 region of rearranged TCR beta genes was amplified from genomic DNA with a multiplex PCR assay. Amplified TCR beta libraries were sequenced as 87-base-pair reads on the Illumina HiSeq System. The authors' pipeline ran thus. A later analysis counted about 80 million unique TCR beta chains across the 550 to 750 repertoires, and around 9.9 million of these chains were shared by at least two donors. Raw reads were error-corrected and collapsed into unique sequences by a nearest-neighbor algorithm in which closely related sequences were merged to remove PCR and sequencing errors. CDR3 sequences were aligned to IMGT reference sequences to assign V, D and J gene segments. Each retained sequence needed at least a six-nucleotide match to both a V gene segment and a J gene segment. Rearrangements were called productive when the CDR3 lacked stop codons and stayed in frame with V and J; all others were non-productive. Following IMGT convention, CDR3 was defined as the stretch from the second conserved V-encoded cysteine up to the conserved J-encoded phenylalanine. The earlier analysis of around 640 of the donors excluded sequences that lacked an unambiguous match to a single V gene segment. An earlier analysis of fewer than 750 of the donors called V segments functional above 56.7% productive rearrangements and segregating when the between-donor standard deviation exceeded 5%. To diagnose cytomegalovirus status from the catalog of TCR beta chain sequences, a statistical classification framework was built. In a later analysis, TCR nucleotide sequences were compared against IMGT/GENE-DB human TR gene sequences so that V and J genes could be assigned. In a later analysis, CDR3 sequences and most-parsimonious VDJ recombination scenarios were assigned using the TCRdist pipeline. A later analysis defined each TCR beta chain by its CDR3 amino acid sequence plus V-gene family, and excluded reads lacking a unique V-gene family. A later analysis removed 500 to 650 highly shared, low-generation-probability nucleotide sequences to deal with suspected cross-contamination and a sequencing artifact. In a later analysis, a clonal expansion index was calculated for each public chain from normalized within-repertoire ranks of inferred template counts. In a later analysis, generation probabilities were computed with a VDJ recombination model fitted to out-of-frame rearrangements, and the resulting probabilities were checked against IGoR. In a later analysis, hypergeometric tests were used to score TCR-TCR, TCR-HLA and TCR-CMV co-occurrence, with a repertoire-size bias correction applied to TCR pairs. A later analysis estimated false discovery rates by permuting HLA or CMV assignments 20 times. In a later analysis, co-occurring TCRs were grouped using DBSCAN, with TCRdist sequence similarity added in when clustering inside HLA-allele-positive subsets. Co-occurrence clustering excluded repertoires with fewer than 30,000 or more than 120,000 public chains, plus five with anomalous nucleotide sharing. What TCRdb holds here is the immuneACCESS table cut down to in-frame rearrangements. Part of the clones is not present; checked against another copy, under half of the missing clones reflect an unresolved V gene, and the others are unexplained. V and J calls and clone size follow that table, whereas D and trimming were derived from the DNA. The sample includes about 230,000 clones, with around 89% observed a single time. 0.9% to 1.1% of the sample comes from the top ten.

The data derive from a study of cytomegalovirus exposure and HLA in healthy donors listed by TCRdb under 2017. Broadly, across the study: In an earlier analysis of approximately 500 of the donors, 276 Gb of sequence data and 90 million to 120 million unique TCR beta sequences from some 170 million T cells were reported. Approximately 300 gigabases of sequencing data and 70 million to 85 million unique TCR sequences were included in an early release covering 550 to 650 HLA-typed donors. Of the 350 to 400 genotyped donors, around 81% fell in the genetic ancestry cluster associated with self-reported Caucasian donors. The study aimed to test whether signatures of past pathogen exposure could be identified by cataloging public T cell receptors. The study profiled the T cell repertoires of 500 to 800 subjects by immunosequencing and related them to cytomegalovirus serostatus. A separate validation cohort of over 95 different subjects was used in addition to the roughly 670-subject first cohort. The study combined high-throughput TCR immunosequencing, statistical association of individual TCRs with disease status, and machine learning to predict cytomegalovirus infection status. A later analysis re-analyzed previously published TCR beta repertoires from 666 donors and added high-resolution HLA genotyping to study TCR occurrence patterns. The later analysis used no new phenotypic data to find candidate immune exposures, relying instead on TCR beta sequences and their occurrence across donors. An earlier analysis of 450 to 750 of the donors used high-throughput TCR beta sequencing to judge whether each TCR beta V gene segment behaved as functional or pseudogenic. Donor age, sex, ethnicity and CMV serostatus were collected together with the repertoire data. Genome-wide SNP genotypes for about 60% of the roughly 670 donors were used in a later genetic analysis, which treated that subset as a discovery cohort. All discovery cohort repertoires had been generated on a single sequencing platform. HLA typing included class I and class II loci at four-digit resolution. Typing coverage varied by locus: roughly 629-640 donors for A, B, C, DRB1 and DQB1; about 520 for DQA1; more than 600 for DPA1; about 450 for DPB1. Because of strong linkage in the cohort, four to six DR-DQ haplotypes were treated as single units for association and clustering. Among 398 genotyped donors of the cohort, an average of about 220,000 unique TCR beta nucleotide sequences was sequenced per donor, of which 15% to 20% were non-productive. Findings and caveats that apply to the study as a whole: Only TCR beta chains were sequenced in this cohort, and the absence of alpha or paired-chain data limited detectable features. Approximately 18 rarely observed V segments, including chromosome 9 orphons, were excluded from the earlier analysis of approximately 500 of the donors because counts were too low. In an earlier analysis of about 600 of the donors, most TCR beta V segments appeared in productive rearrangements about 87% or about 30% of the time, broadly matching IMGT annotations. The authors suggested that the approach could potentially be extended to other disease states and immunological phenotypes. A cluster of highly shared sequence variants was judged likely to be a technical artifact of the sequencing pipeline. Immune exposure information for the cohort was limited to CMV serostatus. A later genetic analysis reported fewer N-insertions in productive TCRs among donors in an Asian-associated ancestry cluster than the roughly 620-donor mean. According to a later analysis, most CMV-associated TCR beta chains appeared to be HLA-restricted, and the HLA associations seemed to be driven largely by CMV exposure. In vitro tests confirmed that three of the cytomegalovirus-associated TCR beta chains recognize cytomegalovirus antigens. The classifier was reported to diagnose cytomegalovirus status with high specificity and sensitivity in both the original cohort and the validation cohort. A later genetic analysis associated a missense DCLRE1C variant with V-gene and J-gene trimming of TCR beta chains, and an independent cohort replicated the association. Most TCR sequences were seen in very few donors, while some public TCRs were found in many individuals. In a later analysis, several top co-occurrence clusters were reported to appear linked to parvovirus B19, influenza, CMV and Epstein-Barr virus. Correlated functional status among segregating V segments might be attributable to linkage disequilibrium, but an unknown experimental factor could not be ruled out. Sequencing depth was assumed to be roughly uniform across donors in the presence/absence analyses, though that assumption may not hold. A later analysis found that TCR association rates varied across HLA loci, with DRB1 alleles showing the most associated TCRs and HLA-C alleles the fewest. The study gave a list of 150 to 200 TCR beta chains associated with cytomegalovirus. Because HLA typing was unavailable for some donors at each locus, only the typed subset was used in association tests. Because the 87-base-pair reads could not distinguish some IMGT-functional V segments, including TRBV6-2 and TRBV6-3, those segments were excluded. Strong co-occurrence of HLA alleles, especially DR and DQ, made assigning TCR associations to individual alleles difficult. A later analysis associated 15,000 to 20,000 TCR beta sequences with specific HLA alleles at a false discovery rate of 0.05. A further reported finding was that TCR beta sequences accurately predicted the HLA-A and HLA-B alleles for most subjects in the first cohort. Compared with equally common non-associated chains, HLA-associated TCR beta chains in a later analysis were more clonally expanded and had lower generation probabilities.

The cohort consisted of 600 to 750 healthy bone marrow donors. Cohort members were all nominally healthy when sampled, although unrecorded immune exposures were likely present. The donor was CMV seronegative and belonged to the group of roughly 330 seronegative cohort members. Each donor provided a peripheral blood sample, and peripheral blood mononuclear cells were used for TCR beta sequencing. Genomic DNA extraction from the blood cell samples was performed with the Qiagen DNeasy Blood Extraction Kit. CDR1 and CDR2 (MNHEY, SMNVEV) derive from the germline V gene (reference sequence). There are 15 amino acids in the CDR3, from cysteine to phenylalanine inclusive. Just CDR3 DNA is preserved here, 45 bases in frame from base 1. Trimming takes 3 bases off V and 8 bases off J; junction bases not matched to a gene: 7.

This TCR was sampled from a woman under 30 in good health and CMV-seronegative. The chain links TRBV27 with TRBJ1-6; 7 bases in the middle match TRBD1. Sequences were obtained from PBMCs. The nucleotides are TGTGCCAGCAGTTTTTACCGGGACAGATATTCACCCCTCCACTTT. It translates as CASSFYRDRYSPLHF.